This TCR beta chain was captured by sequencing in a study of identifying expanded T cells in peripheral blood (dated by TCRdb to the late 2010s). In terms of the full investigation: Technical replicates were generated by sequencing separate aliquots of the same genomic DNA pool, with four replicates compared pairwise. Overall study results and their limits: The authors expected that over much longer intervals, such as months to years, biological variance in healthy repertoires might increase even further. The beta-binomial model significantly reduced the number of clones called differentially abundant and the false-positive rate across all healthy-donor time intervals. Between technical replicates the binomial model flagged about 1.2 differentially abundant clones, whereas over around two weeks the binomial model flagged about 15 and over approximately 4 weeks roughly 20. For all healthy donors, the variance in clone template counts between roughly 2-week samples rose significantly as total template count increased.

CDR1 and CDR2 are read off the germline V gene as SQVTM and ANQGSEA. V loses 7 bases at its end and J loses 5 bases; junction bases beyond the gene matches: 6. Measured from the cysteine to the phenylalanine, the CDR3 is 14 residues long. Left in the record is the CDR3 DNA by itself, 42 bases read in frame from the first base. TCRbeta CDR3 regions were profiled with the immunoSEQ Assay using bias-controlled multiplex PCR amplification of genomic DNA. The paper's data handling went like this. The absolute abundance of each unique TCRbeta CDR3 region was quantified after sequences were collapsed and filtered. Two models were used to test differential abundance: a binomial model (Fisher-equivalent) and a beta-binomial model that adds time-dependent variance fitted from healthy donors. Any clone with fewer than 5 combined templates was excluded, and a clone was called differentially abundant if its Benjamini-Hochberg FDR was below 0.01. In the beta-binomial model, variance was expressed as a function of the total template count across the two samples, in the form v = (b*log(k)+a)^2. TCRdb holds this immuneACCESS table with in-frame rearrangements only. Some clones are missing; in checked studies, unresolved V genes explain under half, and the rest has no known cause. From that table come the V and J calls and clone size; the DNA was used to work out D and trimming. In this sample the table shows approximately 56,000 clones, around 82% of which occur a single time. The ten largest clones add up to 13% to 15% of the sample.

Remarks on this clone: Its antigen target is currently unknown. It has no much larger one-base neighbor in the sample; base qualities were not kept.

No immune events, such as infections, were documented for the healthy donors during the collection period. To calibrate time-dependent variance in a beta-binomial model of T-cell clone differential abundance, blood repertoires from healthy donors were used as a training cohort. There were around ten healthy donors in the training cohort, of whom 3 were female and 7 were male. On average the donors were about 40 years old, and their ages spanned about 29 to 64 years. Whole blood from each healthy donor was obtained from a commercial supplier and was collected at three time points approximately 15 days apart. For immunosequencing, genomic DNA was extracted from whole blood that had not been sorted.

Recombination linked TRBV29-1 to TRBJ1-6; the junction holds 9 bases that match TRBD1. Source material: blood. The clonotype was recovered from a person aged 18 to 75 in good health. The DNA sequence is as follows: TGCAGCGCTCAACAGGGGGCAAATAATTCACCCCTCCACTTT. This yields the protein CSAQQGANNSPLHF.